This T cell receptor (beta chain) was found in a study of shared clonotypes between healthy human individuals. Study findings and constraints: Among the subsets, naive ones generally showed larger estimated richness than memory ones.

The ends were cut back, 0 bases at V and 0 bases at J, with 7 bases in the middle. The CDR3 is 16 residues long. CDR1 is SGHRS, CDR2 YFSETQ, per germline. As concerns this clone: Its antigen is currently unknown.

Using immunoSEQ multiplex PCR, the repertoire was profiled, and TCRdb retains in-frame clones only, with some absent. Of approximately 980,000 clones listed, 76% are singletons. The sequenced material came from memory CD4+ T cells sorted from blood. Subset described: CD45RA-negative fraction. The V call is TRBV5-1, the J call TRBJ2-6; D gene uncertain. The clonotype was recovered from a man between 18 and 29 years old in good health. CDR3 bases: TGCGCCAGCAGCTTGGGACTGTTCTCTGGGGCCAACGTCCTGACTTTC. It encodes CASSLGLFSGANVLTF.